Listed here are 18 T cell receptor beta chains from one sample, sequenced in a study of shared clonotypes between healthy human individuals. The table came from immunoSEQ multiplex PCR; TCRdb's copy has only in-frame clones and leaves some out. The data show approximately 500,000 clones, 90% to 97% seen once. The source material was naive CD4+ T cells sorted from blood. This sample's subset: CD45RA+ positively selected. These receptors all stem from a woman in her 30s in good health.

The chain joins TRBV6-5 to TRBJ1-2; D may be TRBD1 (5 bases). Trimming shortened V by 6 bases and J by 8 bases, and 16 bases separated the two germline ends. Germline V gene data show CDR1 as MNHEY and CDR2 as SVGAGI. This CDR3 spans 13 amino acids. CDR3 coding DNA: TGTGCCAGCAGCTATACAGGCTCCTGGGGCTACACCTTC. It encodes CASSYTGSWGYTF.

The chain couples TRBV5-4 to TRBJ2-5; no clear D. The CDR3 spans 13 residues. Looked up from germline, CDR1 is SGHNT and CDR2 is YYREEE (reference sequence). The germline V and J ends were trimmed by 0 bases and 1 base, with 4 bases remaining between them. CDR3 amino acids: CASSLDFQETQYF. Written as DNA, the CDR3 is TGTGCCAGCAGCTTGGACTTCCAAGAGACCCAGTACTTC.

The J gene is TRBJ1-2, the V gene TRBV5-4, with D tentatively TRBD1 (6 bases). The germline V gene encodes CDR1 SGHNT and CDR2 YYREEE (reference sequence). V was pared by 3 bases and J by 6 bases, with 12 bases between. CDR3 length equals 13 residues. CDR3 amino acids: CASSYRDIHGYTF. The CDR3 DNA follows: TGTGCCAGCAGCTACAGGGACATTCATGGCTACACCTTC.

V and J are TRBV5-1 and TRBJ2-1; the match to TRBD2 covers 12 bases. The CDR3 has 16 amino acids. The germline V gene encodes CDR1 SGHRS and CDR2 YFSETQ. The trim removed 5 bases at V and 4 bases at J, leaving 7 bases unmatched. The CDR3 protein is CASSNGLAGSYNEQFF. The CDR3 nucleotides read TGCGCCAGCAGTAACGGACTAGCGGGATCGTACAATGAGCAGTTCTTC.

The V gene is TRBV19, the J gene TRBJ2-1; 8 bases match TRBD2. The CDR3 runs 16 residues. Trimming removed 7 bases from V and 6 bases from J; junction bases left unmatched: 14. Germline CDR1 is LNHDA and CDR2 is SQIVND (reference sequence). The DNA for the CDR3 is TGTGCCAGTAACCACGTAGGGGAGCGGGAGTCCAATGAGCAGTTCTTC. Amino acids: CASNHVGERESNEQFF. The complete variable domain, with remaining parts taken from reference TRBV19 and TRBJ2-1, reads DGGITQSPKYLFRKEGQNVTLSCEQNLNHDAMYWYRQDPGQGLRLIYYSQIVNDFQKGDIAEGYSVSREKKESFPLTVTSAQKNPTAFYLCASNHVGERESNEQFFGPGTRLTVL.

This chain connects TRBV11-2 to TRBJ1-1; no definite D call. This CDR3 has 13 residues. V was cut by 3 bases and J by 10 bases, with 15 bases left in between. The germline gives CDR1 SGHAT, CDR2 FQNNGV. Written as DNA, the CDR3 is TGTGCCAGCAGCTTTGATGGTTTGGCGCGAGCTTTCTTT. Protein product: CASSFDGLARAFF.

V and J are TRBV5-4 and TRBJ2-5; D might be TRBD2 (5 bases). This CDR3 region has 14 residues. Between the trimmed V and J ends, which lost 3 bases and 4 bases, there was a span of 13 bases. Germline V lookup: CDR1 SGHNT, CDR2 YYREEE (reference sequence). CDR3 in DNA: TGTGCCAGCAGCTCTGGGTCCGGAGGAGAGACCCAGTACTTC. It translates to CASSSGSGGETQYF. Complete variable domain (other parts from reference TRBV5-4 and TRBJ2-5): ETGVTQSPTHLIKTRGQQVTLRCSSQSGHNTVSWYQQALGQGPQFIFQYYREEENGRGNFPPRFSGLQFPNYSSELNVNALELDDSALYLCASSSGSGGETQYFGPGTRLLVL.

The rearrangement joins TRBV5-1 to TRBJ2-1; 9 bases agree with TRBD2. Germline assignment: CDR1 SGHRS and CDR2 YFSETQ. The CDR3 spans 15 residues. The V segment lost 4 bases and the J segment 4 bases; nucleotides outside the gene matches: 6. CDR3 protein: CASSIIAGAYNEQFF. The CDR3 DNA reads as TGCGCCAGCAGCATAATAGCGGGAGCTTACAATGAGCAGTTCTTC.

The V call is TRBV5-1, the J call TRBJ2-1, with 9 nucleotides matching TRBD2. Germline V gene lookup returns CDR1 SGHRS and CDR2 YFSETQ. This CDR3 has 15 residues. J lost 3 bases, V lost 0 bases, and 1 base had no gene match. The CDR3 loop reads CASSLGTSDYNEQFF. As DNA, the CDR3 is TGCGCCAGCAGCTTGGGGACTAGCGACTACAATGAGCAGTTCTTC.

The CDR3 loop is CAISATSGELFF. CDR3 in DNA: TGTGCCATCAGCGCGACTAGCGGGGAGCTGTTTTTT. The chain carries TRBV6-1 and TRBJ2-2; a weak D match, TRBD2 (6 bases). V was pared by 10 bases and J by 7 bases, with 13 bases between. The CDR3 has 12 amino acids. Germline values: CDR1 MNHNS, CDR2 SASEGT.

The J gene is TRBJ2-6, the V gene TRBV2; D gene unclear. CDR3 size: 16 residues. Germline loops: CDR1 SNHLY, CDR2 FYNNEI. Trimming pared 3 bases from V and 0 bases from J, leaving 9 bases between. CDR3 nucleotide sequence: TGTGCCAGCAGTGATCCGAGCCTCTCTGGGGCCAACGTCCTGACTTTC. Translating gives CASSDPSLSGANVLTF.

The genes are TRBV29-1 and TRBJ1-1; 7 bases map to TRBD1. Trimming took 8 bases from V and 1 from J; bases not matched to a gene: 13. The germline CDR1 and CDR2 sequences are SQVTM and ANQGSEA. This CDR3 comprises 15 residues. The CDR3 nucleotides are TGCAGCCTTAGCCCGTACAGGGGCCCGAACACTGAAGCTTTCTTT. It yields the protein CSLSPYRGPNTEAFF. Drawing the rest from reference TRBV29-1 and TRBJ1-1, the complete variable domain is SAVISQKPSRDICQRGTSLTIQCQVDSQVTMMFWYRQQPGQSLTLIATANQGSEATYESGFVIDKFPISRPNLTFSTLTVSNMSPEDSSIYLCSLSPYRGPNTEAFFGQGTRLTVV.

The chain combines TRBV28 with TRBJ1-6; maybe TRBD1 (6 bases). The CDR3 sequence is 15 residues long. Trimming took off 5 bases at V and 9 bases at J, with 17 bases between the two ends. CDR1 is MDHEN, CDR2 SYDVKM, per germline. The CDR3 region is CASSVPEGVGSPLHF. CDR3 DNA sequence: TGTGCCAGCAGTGTACCCGAGGGGGTGGGTTCACCCCTCCACTTT.

The chain links TRBV11-3 to TRBJ2-2, with 15 bases matching TRBD2. Trimming cost V 3 bases and J 1 base; bases outside gene matches: 6. Germline CDR1 is SGHNT and CDR2 is YENEEA. This CDR3 is 19 amino acids long. The CDR3 region is CASSLPPGLAGGNTGELFF. DNA of the CDR3: TGTGCCAGCAGCTTGCCCCCGGGACTAGCGGGAGGGAACACCGGGGAGCTGTTTTTT.

The CDR3 bases are TGTGCCAGCAGCTCTAGGGCTAGCGGTAGCACAGATACGCAGTATTTT. Its protein product is CASSSRASGSTDTQYF. The chain couples TRBV7-8 to TRBJ2-3; 7 nucleotides match TRBD2. CDR3 size: 16 residues. V lost 4 bases, J lost 0 bases, and 7 bases stayed unmatched. The germline gives CDR1 SGHVS, CDR2 FQNEAQ.

The J gene is TRBJ2-5, the V gene TRBV5-1; possible D gene TRBD2, 6 bases. The J call may be wrong; the DNA end is better matched by TRBJ2-7. Per the germline V gene, CDR1 is SGHRS and CDR2 is YFSETQ. The CDR3 consists of 14 residues. The CDR3 sequence: CASSLRGDPYEQYF. The CDR3 DNA sequence: TGCGCCAGCAGCTTGCGCGGGGACCCCTACGAGCAGTACTTC.

The J gene is TRBJ2-7, the V gene TRBV2; TRBD2 might be the D (6 bases). The CDR3 loop spans 13 amino acids. V lost 10 bases and J 7 bases, leaving 20 bases between the germline ends. Germline V lookup: CDR1 SNHLY, CDR2 FYNNEI. The CDR3: CANYRDSSSEQYF. DNA for the CDR3: TGTGCCAATTACCGGGACTCCTCGAGTGAGCAGTACTTC.

The rearrangement joins TRBV28 to TRBJ1-1; D gene unclear. This CDR3 has 13 amino acids. V gave up 1 base and J gave up 5 bases, with 8 bases separating them. Germline lookup yields CDR1 MDHEN and CDR2 SYDVKM. CDR3 sequence (DNA): TGTGCCAGCAGTTTATTAGTCAGTACTGAAGCTTTCTTT. Translated, it gives CASSLLVSTEAFF.